This TCR beta chain was retrieved from a study of tumor-infiltrating lymphocytes in primary liver carcinoma. Study summary: Primary liver carcinoma in the patients was surgically resected.

Starting material of about 450 ng total RNA yielded TCR beta cDNA via a constant-region primer. A slightly modified ARM-PCR protocol with three nested multiplex PCR rounds produced these TCR beta libraries. Use of TRBV1-TRBV30 forward primers with a C-beta reverse primer characterized the first two PCR rounds, which lasted about 10 cycles each. Via MiXCR, TCRdb re-called the multiplex PCR reads, giving one row per CDR3 protein. The data show fewer than 350,000 distinct CDR3 sequences, roughly two thirds seen once. The CDR3 consists of 14 residues. Germline assignment: CDR1 SGHAT and CDR2 FQDESV (reference sequence). V shed 5 bases and J 4 bases; nucleotides not matched to a gene: 7. In addition to blood RNA drawn from unsorted whole blood, germline DNA was extracted. Before the surgical procedure, four milliliters of peripheral blood were collected.

Sequenced: peripheral blood. The V call is TRBV11-1, the J call TRBJ1-2; 7 bases align to TRBD1. The source of this sequence is a man aged 40-55 years with primary liver carcinoma and hepatitis B virus infection. CDR3 nucleotide sequence: TGTGCCAGCAGCGCTACAGGGGTCCGCTATGGCTACACCTTC. It codes for CASSATGVRYGYTF.